The 8 T cell receptor beta chains below were found in one sample sequenced in a study of PD-L1 blockade in urothelial cancer. Assay: immunoSEQ multiplex PCR; the TCRdb copy retains only in-frame clones and omits some. The sample consists of tens of thousands of clones, around 80% of them appearing once. The starting material was PBMCs, obtained around atezolizumab (anti-PD-L1) treatment. The receptors were sampled from a man in his 70s with urothelial cancer.

This chain uses TRBV6-5 with TRBJ2-5; D is uncertain. CDR3 size: 15 residues. V was trimmed by 2 bases and J by 2 bases, leaving 12 bases between them. The germline V gene has CDR1 MNHEY and CDR2 SVGAGI. The CDR3 DNA reads as TGTGCCAGCAGTTACAGCTCAACTCGACAAGAGACCCAGTACTTC. This codes for CASSYSSTRQETQYF.

This clone was observed a single time. The chain couples TRBV7-9 to TRBJ2-1; TRBD2 matches 16 bases. CDR1 and CDR2 (germline): SEHNR, FQNEAQ (reference sequence). Trimming at V came to 7 bases and at J to 4 bases, leaving 10 bases not matched to a gene. The CDR3 runs to 18 residues. CDR3 residues: CASKPGTSGRAPYNEQFF. DNA of the CDR3: TGTGCCAGCAAACCCGGGACTAGCGGGAGGGCCCCGTACAATGAGCAGTTCTTC.

The chain combines TRBV21-1 with TRBJ1-5. TRBV21-1 is termed a pseudogene. The CDR3 runs to 17 residues. The CDR3 coding sequence is TGTGCCAGCAGCAAAGAGTGTCACAGGAGGGTGAATCAGCCCCAGCATTTT. This translates into CASSKECHRRVNQPQHF.

For the CDR3, the DNA is TGTGCCAGCTCACCACCGGAACAGGTTGGGGGCTACACCTTC. Protein: CASSPPEQVGGYTF. The J gene is TRBJ1-2, the V gene TRBV18; tentative D call: TRBD1 (5 bases). CDR3 length equals 14 residues. CDR1 and CDR2 from the germline V gene are KGHSH and LQKENI. V lost 0 bases to trimming and J lost 8 bases, with 13 bases between them.

This clone occurred once. The chain uses TRBV15 and TRBJ2-3; tentatively, D is TRBD2 (5 bases). Germline V lookup: CDR1 LNHNV, CDR2 YYDKDF (reference sequence). The CDR3 spans 15 residues. Trimming pared 8 bases from V and 2 bases from J, leaving 17 bases between. The CDR3 nucleotides read TGTGCCACCTCGACTACTAGTGACTACACAGATACGCAGTATTTT. Protein sequence: CATSTTSDYTDTQYF.

The gene calls are TRBV7-3 and TRBJ2-5; possibly TRBD1 for D (5 bases). Germline CDR1 is SGHTA and CDR2 is FQGTGA. V lost 2 bases and J lost 2, with 12 bases in between. CDR3 size: 15 residues. CDR3 protein: CASSLVPGRQETQYF. The CDR3 nucleotides are TGTGCCAGCAGCTTAGTACCAGGGCGTCAAGAGACCCAGTACTTC.

The rearrangement uses TRBV11-1 and TRBJ2-1, with 11 bases identical to TRBD2. J gave up 7 bases and V 6 bases, and 8 bases lay outside the gene matches. Germline CDR1 is SGHAT and CDR2 is FQDESV (reference sequence). CDR3 length: 15 amino acids. The DNA for the CDR3 is TGTGCCAGCAGTCGTACCGGGACTAGCGGAAATGAGCAGTTCTTC. Protein: CASSRTGTSGNEQFF. Full variable domain (outside the CDR3, taken from reference TRBV11-1 and TRBJ2-1): EAEVAQSPRYKITEKSQAVAFWCDPISGHATLYWYRQILGQGPELLVQFQDESVVDDSQLPKDRFSAERLKGVDSTLKIQPAELGDSAMYLCASSRTGTSGNEQFFGPGTRLTVL.

The V gene is TRBV6-5, the J gene TRBJ1-5; the D gene is possibly TRBD1 (6 bases). The CDR3 covers 13 residues. The V end was cut by 6 bases, the J end by 5 bases, with 11 bases between. The V gene's germline CDR1 is MNHEY and CDR2 SVGAGI. The CDR3 region has the DNA TGTGCCAGCAGCCGAGGGGGTGATCAGCCCCAGCATTTT. Its translation is CASSRGGDQPQHF.